The clone carrying this T cell receptor beta chain was seen only a few times. Its antigen is undetermined. The sample contains more than one DNA sequence encoding this CDR3. These data belong to a study of shared clonotypes between healthy human individuals. As for the study in general: Each donor contributed plates that comprised three CD4 naive, three CD4 memory, two CD8 naive and one CD8 memory. Study conclusions and caveats: The study generally estimated greater richness for naive than memory subsets. Few donors restricted represented genetic and exposure-history diversity.

CDR1 SGHTA and CDR2 FQGTGA come from the germline V gene. Trimming took off 1 base at V and 5 bases at J, with 8 bases between the two ends. The CDR3 contains 13 residues. Genomic DNA of every subset was divided equally among multiple immunoSEQ plates. Sequenced by immunoSEQ multiplex PCR; TCRdb stores in-frame clones only, minus some. The sample has roughly 2.2 million clones; approximately 90% are singletons. The sample was naive CD4+ T cells from PBMCs. Subset here: CD45RA+ positively selected. The chain combines TRBV7-3 with TRBJ1-1; a weak D match, TRBD1 (5 bases). This sequence originates from a man in his late teens or twenties in good health. Some clones in this sample may be carry-over from other donors' samples. The CDR3 sequence: CASSLNGGTEAFF. Here the CDR3 DNA reads TGTGCCAGCAGCTTAAACGGGGGGACTGAAGCTTTCTTT.